One T cell receptor beta chain is described in this entry. Its specificity is not known. The CDR3 contains 13 residues. The V gene's germline CDR1 is MDHEN and CDR2 SYDVKM. V lost 7 bases to trimming and J lost 4 bases; unmatched junction nucleotides: 6. The data originate from a study of early T cells in non-severe SARS-CoV-2 infection. Whole-study findings and limits: Private and CD4 specificities were missed by VDJdb matching, which favored anti-spike CD8 responses.

The library protocol tagged individual cDNA molecules with unique molecular identifiers. MiXCR, applied by TCRdb to the 5' RACE reads, yields one record per CDR3 protein. The data show around 100,000 distinct CDR3 sequences, 16% seen once. This TCR was recovered from an adult who was a healthcare worker with PCR-confirmed SARS-CoV-2 infection or an uninfected control (not recorded which). This chain links TRBV28 with TRBJ2-7, with 8 positions matching TRBD2. The sample comprised whole blood. The CDR3 loop reads CASITSGLYEQYF. The CDR3 DNA sequence: TGTGCCAGCATCACTAGCGGACTTTACGAGCAGTACTTC. Supplemented by reference TRBV28 and TRBJ2-7, the full variable domain reads DVKVTQSSRYLVKRTGEKVFLECVQDMDHENMFWYRQDPGLGLRLIYFSYDVKMKEKGDIPEGYSVSREKKERFSLILESASTNQTSMYLCASITSGLYEQYFGPGTRLTVT.